These 28 T cell receptor beta chains share one sample of origin, sequenced in a study of T cells in localized non-small cell lung cancer. Libraries were prepared by immunoSEQ multiplex PCR; TCRdb keeps only in-frame clonotypes and omits some of them. The sample records around 50,000 clones, over 75% being singletons. The sequencing here drew on peripheral blood, taken before any cancer treatment. All receptors derive from a female donor over 55 with stage II squamous cell lung carcinoma.

J is TRBJ2-7 and V is TRBV5-6, with 12 bases identical to TRBD2. Losses at the gene ends were 3 bases for V and 2 bases for J; bases not matched to a gene: 6. Germline-derived CDR1 and CDR2 are SGHDT and YYEEEE. This CDR3 has 16 amino acids. The CDR3 nucleotides are TGTGCCAGCAGCTCAAAGACTAGCGGGGGTGCCTACGAGCAGTACTTC. Protein sequence: CASSSKTSGGAYEQYF.

The chain couples TRBV7-2 to TRBJ1-1; D is possibly TRBD1 (6 bases). The CDR3 loop spans 16 amino acids. Germline CDR1 and CDR2: SGHTA and FQGNSA. Trimming left V 5 bases short and J 1 base short, with 17 bases between. The DNA of the CDR3 is TGTGCCAGCAGCCCACCATGGGACACGGAGAACACTGAAGCTTTCTTT. Translation gives CASSPPWDTENTEAFF.

The chain couples TRBV5-1 to TRBJ1-1; D gene ambiguous. Germline V gene data show CDR1 as SGHRS and CDR2 as YFSETQ. There are 13 residues in the CDR3. With 1 base removed from V and 4 bases from J, the gap between germline ends came to 8 bases. The CDR3 nucleotides read TGCGCCAGCAGCTTGTCGGATACCACTGAAGCTTTCTTT. Amino acids: CASSLSDTTEAFF.

V and J are TRBV27 and TRBJ1-5; D is ambiguous. This CDR3 comprises 16 residues. Germline-derived CDR1 and CDR2 are MNHEY and SMNVEV (reference sequence). With 6 bases removed from V and 0 bases from J, the gap between germline ends came to 15 bases. The DNA for the CDR3 is TGTGCCAGCAGGGCAAGCGGGGTGAATAGCAATCAGCCCCAGCATTTT. Encoded protein: CASRASGVNSNQPQHF.

The chain recombines TRBV7-2 with TRBJ2-1; D gene uncertain. Germline assignment: CDR1 SGHTA and CDR2 FQGNSA. This CDR3 region has 12 residues. Trimming stripped 5 bases from V and 14 bases from J, with 16 bases between. CDR3 coding DNA: TGTGCCAGCAGCGCACTCCGCGGCCGCGAGTTCTTC. Residues: CASSALRGREFF.

The V and J genes are TRBV19 and TRBJ1-1; TRBD1 is a possible D gene (6 bases). V gave up 1 base and J gave up 8 bases, with 23 bases separating them. The CDR3 is made up of 17 amino acids. Germline V gene data show CDR1 as LNHDA and CDR2 as SQIVND (reference sequence). Here the CDR3 DNA reads TGTGCCAGTAGTATAGCTCCCCTGACAGGTAGTCTTACCGAAGCTTTCTTT. It specifies CASSIAPLTGSLTEAFF.

CDR3 residues: CASSLAARMNTEAFF. CDR3 bases: TGTGCCAGCAGCTTAGCGGCCAGGATGAACACTGAAGCTTTCTTT. This rearrangement joins TRBV11-2 to TRBJ1-1; D ambiguous. Germline values: CDR1 SGHAT, CDR2 FQNNGV. CDR3 length: 15 residues. Trimming took off 1 base at V and 0 bases at J, with 9 bases between the two ends.

The chain uses TRBV7-2 and TRBJ1-1; no clear D gene. Germline V gene sequence: CDR1 SGHTA, CDR2 FQGNSA. The germline V and J ends were trimmed by 3 bases and 2 bases, with 16 bases remaining between them. This CDR3 has 16 amino acids. Written as DNA, the CDR3 is TGTGCCAGCAGCTTGCGCCCTCCGGGCCAAAACACTGAAGCTTTCTTT. Translating gives CASSLRPPGQNTEAFF.

This sequence joins TRBV25-1 and TRBJ1-4, with no clear D. The germline V gene encodes CDR1 MGHDK and CDR2 SYGVNS. Trimming took 4 bases from V and 0 from J, leaving 15 bases between them. The CDR3 has 17 amino acids. The CDR3 sequence: CASSAPSGYATNEKLFF. CDR3 DNA sequence: TGTGCCAGCAGTGCACCTTCAGGTTATGCAACTAATGAAAAACTGTTTTTT.

The chain is built from TRBV11-2 and TRBJ2-1; D is uncertain. CDR3 size: 17 residues. The germline V and J ends were trimmed by 2 bases and 0 bases, with 14 bases remaining between them. Germline V gene data show CDR1 as SGHAT and CDR2 as FQNNGV. The CDR3 here is CASSLSPTSSSYNEQFF. CDR3 bases: TGTGCCAGCAGCTTATCCCCCACCTCAAGCTCCTACAATGAGCAGTTCTTC.

J is TRBJ2-7 and V is TRBV27; a weak D match, TRBD2 (6 bases). Germline values: CDR1 MNHEY, CDR2 SMNVEV (reference sequence). V shed 4 bases and J shed 6 bases, with 16 bases lying between them. The CDR3 has 14 amino acids. The CDR3 nucleotides are TGTGCCAGCAGTTCGGGTTGGGGGGAGGCCGAGCAGTACTTC. Its translation: CASSSGWGEAEQYF.

CDR3 sequence (DNA): TGTGCCAGCAGTTACGGACAGGGCAAAGGTGAAGCTTTCTTT. Translating gives CASSYGQGKGEAFF. The J gene is TRBJ1-1, the V gene TRBV6-5, with 8 bases that match TRBD1. The CDR3 contains 14 residues. Germline V CDR1 and CDR2: MNHEY, SVGAGI. Germline trimming cut 2 bases from V and 7 bases from J; bases unmatched to any gene: 6.

The V gene is TRBV5-1, the J gene TRBJ1-5; D is unresolved. Germline assignment: CDR1 SGHRS and CDR2 YFSETQ. The length of the CDR3 is 16 residues. V dropped 0 bases and J dropped 2 bases, with 12 bases sitting between them. The CDR3, as DNA: TGCGCCAGCAGCTTGGTCCCCGACAACGGCAATCAGCCCCAGCATTTT. Translated, it gives CASSLVPDNGNQPQHF.

This clone was detected only a few times. The chain is built from TRBV2 and TRBJ2-3; 9 nucleotides agree with TRBD1. This CDR3 comprises 14 residues. V trimming: 9 bases; J trimming: 3 bases; junction bases outside the gene matches: 7. Per germline, CDR1 SNHLY and CDR2 FYNNEI. The CDR3 bases are TGTGCCAGTAAGGGACAGGGCACGACAGATACGCAGTATTTT. It specifies CASKGQGTTDTQYF.

This rearrangement joins TRBV5-4 to TRBJ2-1; the match to TRBD1 covers 9 bases. There are 15 residues in the CDR3. Germline values: CDR1 SGHNT, CDR2 YYREEE (reference sequence). The V and J ends lost 5 bases and 6 bases, in that order; junction bases with no gene match: 9. The CDR3 here is CASSPTGTGSNEQFF. CDR3 nucleotide sequence: TGTGCCAGCAGTCCTACTGGGACAGGGAGCAATGAGCAGTTCTTC.

V gene TRBV29-1 combines with J gene TRBJ2-5; D may be TRBD1 (6 bases). From germline, CDR1 is SQVTM and CDR2 ANQGSEA. This CDR3 comprises 12 residues. V lost 6 bases and J lost 4, with 12 bases in between. Written as DNA, the CDR3 is TGCAGCGTCTATCACAGGGCAGAGACCCAGTACTTC. As protein: CSVYHRAETQYF.

The rearrangement uses TRBV18 and TRBJ1-4; a weak D match, TRBD1 (5 bases). The CDR3 is 15 residues long. CDR1 is KGHSH, CDR2 LQKENI, per germline. V was pared by 0 bases and J by 8 bases, with 13 bases between. The CDR3 is CASSPPSGQGEKLFF. The DNA for the CDR3 is TGTGCCAGCTCACCACCTTCGGGGCAGGGAGAAAAACTGTTTTTT.

This clone was found a few times. This chain uses TRBV5-1 with TRBJ1-5, with TRBD1 matching over 7 bases. Germline loops: CDR1 SGHRS, CDR2 YFSETQ. The CDR3 has 15 amino acids. Trimming at V came to 3 bases and at J to 4 bases, leaving 7 bases not matched to a gene. CDR3 sequence: CASSSAGQSNQPQHF. The CDR3, as DNA: TGCGCCAGCAGCTCGGCGGGACAGTCAAATCAGCCCCAGCATTTT.

The chain has TRBV11-2 and TRBJ1-1; 7 positions agree with TRBD1. Trimming took 3 bases from V and 5 from J; bases not matched to a gene: 9. Germline V gene lookup returns CDR1 SGHAT and CDR2 FQNNGV. The CDR3 consists of 15 residues. CDR3 region: CASSFQTGVGTEAFF. CDR3 nucleotides: TGTGCCAGCAGCTTCCAAACAGGGGTGGGGACTGAAGCTTTCTTT.

The chain joins TRBV2 to TRBJ2-3; 10 nucleotides line up with TRBD2. CDR1 and CDR2 (germline): SNHLY, FYNNEI. The CDR3 has 12 residues. V gave up 8 bases and J gave up 11 bases; unmatched junction bases: 7. CDR3 amino acids: CASPGASGGQYF. As DNA, the CDR3 is TGTGCCAGCCCAGGGGCTAGCGGGGGGCAGTATTTT.

The V call is TRBV10-2, the J call TRBJ2-7; 11 nucleotides match TRBD2. Germline V gene lookup returns CDR1 WSHSY and CDR2 SAAADI. The J segment lost 0 bases and the V segment lost 8 bases, leaving 12 bases of the junction unmatched. This CDR3 region has 17 residues. CDR3 DNA sequence: TGCGCCAGCCGAGGAACTAGCGGGGGCTACAGCTCCTACGAGCAGTACTTC. It codes for CASRGTSGGYSSYEQYF.

The V call is TRBV7-6, the J call TRBJ2-1; 13 nucleotides match TRBD2. The V gene's germline CDR1 is SGHVS and CDR2 FNYEAQ. This CDR3 has 18 residues. V gave up 1 base and J gave up 3 bases; unmatched junction bases: 6. DNA of the CDR3: TGTGCCAGCAGCTTAGAAGGGACTAGCGGGGAGGGCTACAATGAGCAGTTCTTC. This sequence encodes CASSLEGTSGEGYNEQFF.

A remark on this clone: This CDR3 is also generated by other DNA sequences in the sample. The chain recombines TRBV27 with TRBJ2-3; tentatively, D is TRBD1 (6 bases). V was cut by 4 bases and J by 0 bases, with 8 bases left in between. The CDR3 totals 14 residues. Per the germline V gene, CDR1 is MNHEY and CDR2 is SMNVEV (reference sequence). The DNA for the CDR3 is TGTGCCAGCAGTTCCGGGACAAGCACAGATACGCAGTATTTT. The encoded protein is CASSSGTSTDTQYF.

The gene calls are TRBV5-4 and TRBJ2-1; a weak D match, TRBD2 (5 bases). The V end lost 4 bases, the J end lost 5 bases, and 13 bases lay between the germline ends. CDR1 and CDR2 from the germline V gene are SGHNT and YYREEE (reference sequence). The CDR3 has 14 amino acids. Here the CDR3 DNA reads TGTGCCAGCAGCCCGGGGTCCCCCCACAATGAGCAGTTCTTC. This gives the protein CASSPGSPHNEQFF.

The chain has TRBV5-1 and TRBJ1-6, with 7 bases identical to TRBD1. The CDR3 runs to 15 residues. J gave up 10 bases and V 4 bases, and 11 bases lay outside the gene matches. CDR1 and CDR2 (germline): SGHRS, YFSETQ. Written as DNA, the CDR3 is TGCGCCAGCAGCCCGATACAGGGGCCAATGTCACCCCTCCACTTT. Translating it yields CASSPIQGPMSPLHF.

CDR3: CASIITDDGETEAFF. In nucleotides, the CDR3 is TGTGCCAGCATTATAACGGACGATGGGGAGACTGAAGCTTTCTTT. This chain uses TRBV6-1 with TRBJ1-1, with D unresolved. Germline CDR1 MNHNS, CDR2 SASEGT. V was cut by 7 bases and J by 5 bases, with 20 bases left in between. The CDR3 runs to 15 residues.

The chain combines TRBV9 with TRBJ2-2, with D unresolved. The CDR3 runs 14 residues. With 0 bases removed from V and 5 bases from J, the gap between germline ends came to 8 bases. The germline V gene encodes CDR1 SGDLS and CDR2 YYNGEE. CDR3 DNA: TGTGCCAGCAGCGTAGTCTTAGAGACCGGGGAGCTGTTTTTT. Its translation is CASSVVLETGELFF.

The chain couples TRBV5-4 to TRBJ2-7; 9 nucleotides agree with TRBD1. The CDR3 totals 14 residues. J was trimmed by 5 bases and V by 5 bases; bases with no gene match: 8. Germline V lookup: CDR1 SGHNT, CDR2 YYREEE (reference sequence). The CDR3 region is CASRPNRGQDEQYF. The CDR3 nucleotides are TGTGCCAGCAGACCCAACAGGGGGCAGGACGAGCAGTACTTC.